One and the same sample provided the 12 T cell receptor beta chains below, sequenced in a study of blood T cell repertoires in COVID-19. Generated by immunoSEQ multiplex PCR, the TCRdb table keeps only in-frame clones and is missing some. The data contain under 250,000 clones, around 84% of them singletons. Sequenced sample: peripheral blood. These receptors all come from a human donor in a cohort sampled during active COVID-19.

The CDR3 loop reads CSASTAGGTSYEQYF. DNA of the CDR3: TGCAGTGCTAGTACGGCGGGGGGGACCTCCTACGAGCAGTACTTC. This chain links TRBV20-1 with TRBJ2-7; 9 nucleotides line up with TRBD2. The V segment lost 3 bases and the J segment 0 bases; nucleotides outside the gene matches: 6. CDR1 and CDR2 (germline): DFQATT, SNEGSKA (reference sequence). There are 15 residues in the CDR3.

This chain uses TRBV28 with TRBJ2-1; 7 nucleotides line up with TRBD1. Germline values: CDR1 MDHEN, CDR2 SYDVKM. The CDR3 totals 15 residues. Trimming took 7 bases from V and 7 from J; bases not matched to a gene: 13. CDR3 protein: CASNPGTAFGNEQFF. The DNA of the CDR3 is TGTGCCAGCAACCCCGGGACAGCCTTTGGAAATGAGCAGTTCTTC.

V is TRBV6-5 and J is TRBJ2-1; D is undetermined. The CDR3 is made up of 13 amino acids. CDR1 MNHEY and CDR2 SVGAGI come from the germline V gene. Trimming pared 0 bases from V and 7 bases from J, leaving 7 bases between. The CDR3 nucleotides read TGTGCCAGCAGTTACTCGATCCAGAATGAGCAGTTCTTC. Translation gives CASSYSIQNEQFF.

A single count supports this clone. This chain joins TRBV15 and TRBJ2-7, with D maybe TRBD2 (6 bases). This CDR3 has 14 amino acids. The germline CDR1 and CDR2 sequences are LNHNV and YYDKDF (reference sequence). Trimming stripped 1 base from V and 3 bases from J, with 10 bases between. The CDR3 sequence: CATSRVGGIYEQYF. The CDR3 DNA reads as TGTGCCACCAGCAGAGTGGGGGGAATCTACGAGCAGTACTTC.

The rearrangement joins TRBV4-1 to TRBJ1-3; D perhaps matches TRBD1 (5 bases). Germline V lookup: CDR1 MGHRA, CDR2 YSYEKL. The CDR3 runs 13 residues. V was cut by 4 bases and J by 7 bases, with 11 bases left in between. CDR3 sequence (DNA): TGCGCCAGCAGCCGGGGGGAGCCGAACACCATATATTTT. Protein sequence: CASSRGEPNTIYF.

The rearrangement links TRBV6-5 to TRBJ2-3; D might be TRBD1 (6 bases). Germline CDR1 is MNHEY and CDR2 is SVGAGI. The CDR3 covers 13 residues. The germline V and J ends were trimmed by 7 bases and 5 bases, with 13 bases remaining between them. This CDR3 reads CASKAQGIDTQYF. DNA for the CDR3: TGTGCCAGCAAGGCGCAGGGGATAGATACGCAGTATTTT.

The chain couples TRBV5-6 to TRBJ2-7, with a weak D call TRBD2 (5 bases). This CDR3 is built from 15 residues. From germline, CDR1 is SGHDT and CDR2 YYEEEE. Trimming left V 2 bases short and J 3 bases short, with 15 bases between. CDR3 bases: TGTGCCAGCAGCTTAGGAGTAGCGAAGCTCTACGAGCAGTACTTC. This sequence encodes CASSLGVAKLYEQYF.

This clone has a handful of counts. CDR3 nucleotides: TGTGCCAGCAGTGATCGACAGGGGTCCTACGAGCAGTACTTC. Protein sequence: CASSDRQGSYEQYF. The genes are TRBV6-1 and TRBJ2-7, with TRBD1 matching over 8 bases. The V gene's germline CDR1 is MNHNS and CDR2 SASEGT. The trim removed 3 bases at V and 1 base at J, leaving 2 bases unmatched. This CDR3 has 14 amino acids.

The sample holds one count of this clone. This chain connects TRBV5-1 to TRBJ1-5; 9 nucleotides match TRBD1. This CDR3 contains 15 residues. Germline V gene sequence: CDR1 SGHRS, CDR2 YFSETQ. V trimming: 4 bases; J trimming: 1 base; junction bases outside the gene matches: 3. This chain's CDR3 is CASSRTGDSNQPQHF. The DNA for the CDR3 is TGCGCCAGCAGCCGGACAGGGGACAGCAATCAGCCCCAGCATTTT.

The CDR3, as DNA: TGTGCCATCGGAGGCGGAGACTACGAGCAGTACTTC. Translating it yields CAIGGGDYEQYF. This chain connects TRBV10-3 to TRBJ2-7, with D possibly matching TRBD2 (5 bases). The V end lost 8 bases, the J end lost 3 bases, and 11 bases lay between the germline ends. Germline loops: CDR1 ENHRY, CDR2 SYGVKD. This CDR3 comprises 12 residues.

This sequence joins TRBV18 and TRBJ2-7, with 10 bases fitting TRBD2. V trimming: 2 bases; J trimming: 3 bases; junction bases outside the gene matches: 7. The germline V gene encodes CDR1 KGHSH and CDR2 LQKENI. The CDR3 length is 16 residues. CDR3 residues: CASSPTGTSALYEQYF. CDR3 nucleotides: TGTGCCAGCTCACCAACCGGGACTAGCGCCCTCTACGAGCAGTACTTC.

DNA of the CDR3: TGTGCCTGGAGTGGCGGGTATGGGCTGGAGCAGTACTTC. Protein: CAWSGGYGLEQYF. The chain recombines TRBV30 with TRBJ2-7; D possibly corresponds to TRBD2 (5 bases). Trimming cost V 1 base and J 7 bases, with 14 bases left between them. The CDR3 contains 13 residues. Germline V lookup: CDR1 GTSNPN, CDR2 SVGIG (reference sequence).